This TCR beta chain was recovered during a study of graft-versus-host responses after intestinal transplantation. Overall study: All of the recipients had induction that used anti-thymocyte globulin, then tacrolimus and steroids for about 3 years. Study results and limitations: Early post-transplant HvG declines were associated with peak circulating GvH clone levels. Individuals who had graft-donor T cell macrochimerism had allografts that showed high graft-versus-host to host-versus-graft clonal ratios.

Germline assignment: CDR1 MDHEN and CDR2 SYDVKM. J gave up 8 bases and V 4 bases, and 9 bases lay outside the gene matches. The CDR3 is 15 amino acids. The protocol was immunoSEQ multiplex PCR, while the TCRdb copy is restricted to in-frame clones and leaves out a portion. The sample carries tens of thousands of clones, 85% to 90% recorded once. This clone appeared a single time. Its antigen remains unidentified. The chain carries TRBV28 and TRBJ2-1; TRBD2 matches 9 bases. The source material was unstimulated CD4+ T cells sorted from spleen or lymph node cells, sampled before intestinal transplant. This TCR derives from a human donor who received an intestinal transplant. The CDR3 nucleotides read TGTGCCAGCAGTTCACCTAGCGGGGCTTACGATGAGCAGTTCTTC. This gives the protein CASSSPSGAYDEQFF.